This T cell receptor (beta chain) is from a study of CXCR3-negative and CXCR3-positive naive CD8 T cells (dated by TCRdb to between 2018 and 2020). With regard to the full study: Roughly 130 million TRB reads were obtained in total, roughly 1.5 +/- 0.3 million reads per library. Diversity and physicochemical repertoire analyses were performed on 11 donors pooled from two independent experiments. For the TRBV-TRBJ cluster analysis, the naive subsets came from 5 donors, while the memory cells came from 3 donors.

The germline V gene yields SGHDT for CDR1 and YYEEEE for CDR2. From cysteine to phenylalanine, the CDR3 is 14 amino acids long. The DNA sequence is not available. Findings and caveats that apply to the study as a whole: Comparably high repertoire diversity was found in both naive subsets, whereas much lower repertoire diversity was found in memory CD8+ T cells. Naive CXCR3-negative and CXCR3-positive cells from the same donor showed similar TRBV-TRBJ usage, whereas memory cells showed distinct patterns. Surface CD5, linked to self-reactivity in mice, was comparable between naive subsets; TCR interaction strength was therefore also inferred from TRB CDR3 physicochemical properties. Compared with CXCR3-negative naive cells, CXCR3-positive naive cells had TRB CDR3s with higher hydrophobicity (lower Kidera factor 4), lower energy, and higher strength and volume indices. CXCR3 expression partially decreased after cryopreservation, so most assays used freshly isolated PBMCs.

Each CD8+ T cell subset was flow-sorted in triplicate, and 300,000 or so cells per subset were placed directly into RLT lysis buffer. Naive CD8+ T cells were defined stringently as CD45RO-CCR7+CD27+CD95- to exclude memory contaminants. Peripheral blood mononuclear cells were isolated from buffy coats using standard density gradient centrifugation. A FACSAria III was used to flow-sort naive CD8+ T cells into CXCR3-negative and CXCR3-positive populations. An RNeasy Mini Kit was used to extract total RNA from the sorted cells. The instrument given in TCRdb is NextSeq 550. The Human TCR Profiling Kit (MiLaboratory) was used to prepare UMI-labeled 5' RACE TRB cDNA libraries. The full amount of extracted RNA was used for cDNA synthesis, and the full amount of resulting cDNA was used for PCR amplification. Libraries were prepared in parallel using an identical number of PCR cycles. The paper's data handling went like this. With a minimum of two reads required per UMI, MIGEC and MiXCR pulled out about 49,000 +/- 11,000 unique UMI-labeled TRB cDNA molecules from each library. On average, 40,000 +/- 10,000 functional in-frame TRB CDR3 nucleotide clonotypes lacking stop codons were found per library. Diversity metrics, including normalized Shannon-Wiener and Chao1, were computed in VDJtools after downsampling to 5000 UMI-labeled TRB molecules per sample. For the central five CDR3 residues, VDJtools calculated physicochemical properties weighted by clonotype size, namely interaction energy, strength, volume and Kidera factor 4. TCRdb reprocessed the reads and lists each CDR3 protein sequence as a single entry, with no DNA. Clone size and V and J calls follow TCRdb, not the original study. Per the sample table, the count is 20,000 to 25,000 distinct CDR3 sequences. The top ten clones comprise less than 4.5% of the sample.

About this clonotype: The antigen this receptor binds is unknown.

The rearrangement joined TRBV5-6 to TRBJ2-1; no DNA is available, so the TRBD1 call from TCRdb remains unchecked. Input material: naive CXCR3- CD8+ T cells from blood. This sample's cell subset or site label indicates: CD45RO-CCR7+CD27+CD95- naive CD8+ T cells lacking CXCR3 (TNR3-). This TCR was recovered from a human donor in good health. Some clones in this sample may be carry-over from other donors' samples. CDR3 loop: CASSPRPGENEQFF.